This T cell receptor beta chain was obtained from a study of T cells in Graves' hyperthyroidism and ophthalmopathy. Notes on the study in general: With a median lead of around 5.9 months before onset, the model predicted ophthalmopathy.

This clonotype was detected many times. Its target is not known. V gave up 4 bases and J gave up 8 bases; unmatched junction bases: 11. Germline V gene lookup returns CDR1 ENHRY and CDR2 SYGVKD. The CDR3 runs 16 residues. Graves' hyperthyroidism qualified as stable when ophthalmopathy did not progress within 18 months. Diagnosis of hyperthyroidism was new in patients aged 18 to 65, and its duration was under 2 months. Used for diagnoses were clinical symptoms, serum thyroxine and TRAb, thyroid ultrasound and orbital computed tomography. Authors of the study amplified TCR beta CDR3 regions from RNA transcripts. The study used the HTBI primer set for a first-round RT-PCR of the TCR CDR3. MiXCR, run by TCRdb on the multiplex PCR reads, gives a single entry per CDR3 protein. The table includes roughly 580,000 distinct CDR3 sequences, roughly 46% detected once.

The chain combines TRBV10-3 with TRBJ1-4, with 9 bases that match TRBD1. The receptor was isolated from a woman aged 18-30 years with Graves' hyperthyroidism. The source material was peripheral blood or thyroid tissue (not recorded which). Here the CDR3 reads CAISGPPGTGKEKLFF. The CDR3 DNA is TGTGCCATCAGTGGACCCCCCGGGACAGGGAAAGAAAAACTGTTTTTT.